The 26 T cell receptor beta chains below all came from one sample that was sequenced in a study of T cell changes during pregnancy in multiple sclerosis. Only in-frame clones appear in the TCRdb table, and some are missing; sequencing was by immunoSEQ multiplex PCR. The table shows 13,000 to 15,000 clones, with about 92% occurring only once. The starting material was peripheral blood, obtained in the second trimester of pregnancy. The receptor source for this set is a female donor in good health, enrolled as a control in a pregnancy study.

The V gene is TRBV7-8, the J gene TRBJ2-5; tentative D call: TRBD2 (7 bases). This CDR3 is 16 amino acids long. Germline assignment: CDR1 SGHVS and CDR2 FQNEAQ. V dropped 3 bases and J dropped 0 bases, with 14 bases sitting between them. CDR3 in DNA: TGTGCCAGCAGCTTGGGGGCTAGCGGCCACCAAGAGACCCAGTACTTC. Translating gives CASSLGASGHQETQYF.

The chain is built from TRBV10-3 and TRBJ2-1; D may be TRBD2 (8 bases). The germline V gene has CDR1 ENHRY and CDR2 SYGVKD. The CDR3 is 14 residues long. V gave up 8 bases and J gave up 9 bases, with 20 bases separating them. Here the CDR3 DNA reads TGTGCCATCGCGGGGGGCGGGACAGTAGGTGAGCAGTTCTTC. This gives the protein CAIAGGGTVGEQFF.

The genes are TRBV7-2 and TRBJ2-2; TRBD2 is a possible D gene (6 bases). This CDR3 comprises 15 residues. Germline V gene data show CDR1 as SGHTA and CDR2 as FQGNSA. Trimming removed 3 bases from V and 0 bases from J, with 8 bases in between. CDR3 coding DNA: TGTGCCAGCAGCTTTGGCGGGGCGAACACCGGGGAGCTGTTTTTT. Translated, it gives CASSFGGANTGELFF.

V and J are TRBV27 and TRBJ2-7; 7 bases are a match to TRBD2. V shed 6 bases, J shed 2 bases, and the junction held 10 bases outside the gene matches. Per germline, CDR1 MNHEY and CDR2 SMNVEV (reference sequence). The CDR3 loop spans 15 amino acids. CDR3 bases: TGTGCCAGCAGAGTTCGTGGGACTATGACCTACGAGCAGTACTTC. Residues: CASRVRGTMTYEQYF.

This chain uses TRBV19 with TRBJ1-6, with a weak D call TRBD1 (6 bases). The V gene's germline CDR1 is LNHDA and CDR2 SQIVND (reference sequence). V lost 6 bases, J lost 10 bases, and 25 bases lay in between. The CDR3 loop spans 17 amino acids. As DNA, the CDR3 is TGTGCCAGTAGCACACCACAGGGATTCGGTTTTGGATCACCCCTCCACTTT. Encoded protein: CASSTPQGFGFGSPLHF.

The rearrangement joins TRBV5-1 to TRBJ2-3; D might be TRBD1 (5 bases). The germline gives CDR1 SGHRS, CDR2 YFSETQ. The CDR3 loop spans 16 amino acids. V lost 0 bases and J lost 3, with 14 bases in between. CDR3 in amino acids: CASSLGYAQGTDTQYF. The CDR3 coding sequence is TGCGCCAGCAGCTTGGGTTACGCGCAGGGAACAGATACGCAGTATTTT.

The CDR3 loop reads CASSLLGSSPLHF. CDR3 nucleotide sequence: TGTGCCAGCAGCCTATTAGGGAGTTCACCCCTCCACTTT. The J gene is TRBJ1-6, the V gene TRBV5-6; D is unclear. Trimming shortened V by 4 bases and J by 9 bases, and 11 bases separated the two germline ends. Per the germline V gene, CDR1 is SGHDT and CDR2 is YYEEEE. CDR3 size: 13 residues.

This clone was seen a single time. The CDR3 is CASSLSGILYEQYF. CDR3 coding DNA: TGTGCCAGCAGCTTATCAGGGATCCTCTACGAGCAGTACTTC. This sequence joins TRBV13 and TRBJ2-7; D is perhaps TRBD1 (5 bases). This CDR3 is built from 14 residues. The V and J ends lost 2 bases and 3 bases respectively, with 11 bases between them. From germline, CDR1 is PRHDT and CDR2 FYEKMQ (reference sequence).

This chain joins TRBV4-1 and TRBJ2-3, with D perhaps matching TRBD1 (5 bases). Germline lookup yields CDR1 MGHRA and CDR2 YSYEKL. There are 16 residues in the CDR3. V dropped 1 base and J dropped 0 bases, with 11 bases sitting between them. DNA of the CDR3: TGCGCCAGCAGCCAAGGAGGACAACTAAGCACAGATACGCAGTATTTT. It codes for CASSQGGQLSTDTQYF.

This chain joins TRBV2 and TRBJ1-1; perhaps TRBD1 as D (5 bases). Germline V CDR1 and CDR2: SNHLY, FYNNEI. This CDR3 is 14 amino acids long. With 6 bases removed from V and 1 base from J, the gap between germline ends came to 12 bases. CDR3 DNA: TGTGCCAGCAGAGGGCAGGGCAAGAACACTGAAGCTTTCTTT. Protein sequence: CASRGQGKNTEAFF.

The chain employs TRBV4-2 and TRBJ2-1; TRBD2 matches 7 bases. CDR1 and CDR2 (germline): LGHNA, YNFKEQ. The CDR3 length is 14 residues. With 0 bases clipped from V and 8 bases from J, the junction kept 4 bases outside the gene matches. CDR3 bases: TGTGCCAGCAGCCAAGAGGGGAGGGTCGATGAGCAGTTCTTC. Residues: CASSQEGRVDEQFF.

This chain joins TRBV28 and TRBJ2-7, with D perhaps matching TRBD1 (5 bases). V lost 2 bases to trimming and J lost 2 bases, with 10 bases between them. CDR1 and CDR2 (germline): MDHEN, SYDVKM. CDR3 length equals 14 residues. Here the CDR3 DNA reads TGTGCCAGCAGTTTAAACAGGCCTCCCTACGAGCAGTACTTC. This codes for CASSLNRPPYEQYF. Full variable domain (rest looked up from reference TRBV28 and TRBJ2-7): DVKVTQSSRYLVKRTGEKVFLECVQDMDHENMFWYRQDPGLGLRLIYFSYDVKMKEKGDIPEGYSVSREKKERFSLILESASTNQTSMYLCASSLNRPPYEQYFGPGTRLTVT.

The V and J genes are TRBV7-3 and TRBJ2-2, with TRBD2 matching 8 bases. Germline lookup yields CDR1 SGHTA and CDR2 FQGTGA. This CDR3 has 13 amino acids. V trimming: 6 bases; J trimming: 11 bases; junction bases outside the gene matches: 8. CDR3 bases: TGTGCCAGCAGTTCCCAGGCGGGGGGAGAGCTGTTTTTT. Its translation is CASSSQAGGELFF. Full variable domain (remainder filled in from reference TRBV7-3 and TRBJ2-2): GAGVSQTPSNKVTEKGKYVELRCDPISGHTALYWYRQSLGQGPEFLIYFQGTGAADDSGLPNDRFFAVRPEGSVSTLKIQRTERGDSAVYLCASSSQAGGELFFGEGSRLTVL.

In its sample, this clone was seen a few times. This chain links TRBV6-4 with TRBJ1-2, with 7 positions matching TRBD1. This CDR3 spans 19 amino acids. With V trimmed by 4 bases and J by 0 bases, 17 bases remained unmatched. Per germline, CDR1 MRHNA and CDR2 SNTAGT. The CDR3 is CASSVFSIGQVITNYGYTF. The CDR3 region has the DNA TGTGCCAGCAGTGTCTTCTCCATAGGACAGGTTATTACTAACTATGGCTACACCTTC.

V and J are TRBV11-3 and TRBJ2-1; D remains ambiguous. V was cut by 5 bases and J by 4 bases, with 15 bases left in between. The CDR3 has 15 amino acids. CDR1 and CDR2 (germline): SGHNT, YENEEA. In DNA, the CDR3 is TGTGCCAGCAGCAGACCGTGGGCCGCGTACAATGAGCAGTTCTTC. Amino acids: CASSRPWAAYNEQFF.

The chain has TRBV19 and TRBJ1-4, with 8 bases that match TRBD1. V lost 6 bases, J lost 7 bases, and 10 bases stayed unmatched. This CDR3 region has 15 residues. From germline, CDR1 is LNHDA and CDR2 SQIVND (reference sequence). CDR3 bases: TGTGCCAGTAGATTGACAGGGGAGGATTCTGAAAAACTGTTTTTT. Its translation is CASRLTGEDSEKLFF.

The genes are TRBV6-4 and TRBJ2-3; 7 positions agree with TRBD2. The junction had 3 bases not matched to a gene; V was cut back by 3 bases and J by 0 bases. The CDR3 consists of 15 residues. CDR1 and CDR2 (germline): MRHNA, SNTAGT. The CDR3 nucleotides read TGTGCCAGCAGTGAAGGTAGCGGGAGCACAGATACGCAGTATTTT. As protein: CASSEGSGSTDTQYF.

V gene TRBV11-3 combines with J gene TRBJ2-1; the match to TRBD2 covers 15 bases. V lost 3 bases, J lost 6 bases, and 6 bases stayed unmatched. This CDR3 contains 17 residues. The germline V gene has CDR1 SGHNT and CDR2 YENEEA. The CDR3 region has the DNA TGTGCCAGCAGCTTCAGGACTAGCGGGAGGGCCGGCAATGAGCAGTTCTTC. It is translated as CASSFRTSGRAGNEQFF.

The genes are TRBV28 and TRBJ2-7; 12 bases are a match to TRBD2. The CDR3 loop spans 14 amino acids. Per germline, CDR1 MDHEN and CDR2 SYDVKM. V trimming: 10 bases; J trimming: 9 bases; junction bases outside the gene matches: 13. The CDR3 coding sequence is TGTGCCACCACTAGACTAGCGGGAGAAGGGGGGCAGTACTTC. Its protein product is CATTRLAGEGGQYF. Together with reference TRBV28 and TRBJ2-7, the CDR3 gives the full variable domain: DVKVTQSSRYLVKRTGEKVFLECVQDMDHENMFWYRQDPGLGLRLIYFSYDVKMKEKGDIPEGYSVSREKKERFSLILESASTNQTSMYLCATTRLAGEGGQYFGPGTRLTVT.

The rearrangement joins TRBV2 to TRBJ1-1; D may be TRBD1 (6 bases). Germline V gene lookup returns CDR1 SNHLY and CDR2 FYNNEI. V shed 6 bases and J shed 3 bases, with 11 bases lying between them. CDR3 length equals 13 residues. The CDR3 DNA reads TGTGCCAGCAGATTCAGACAGGACACTGAAGCTTTCTTT. It encodes CASRFRQDTEAFF.

V usage is TRBV28 and J usage is TRBJ1-1, with 9 nucleotides matching TRBD1. CDR1 and CDR2 from the germline V gene are MDHEN and SYDVKM. Germline trimming cut 4 bases from V and 3 bases from J; bases unmatched to any gene: 6. This CDR3 spans 15 amino acids. The CDR3 coding sequence is TGTGCCAGCAGTTCTCCCGGGGACAGGGACACTGAAGCTTTCTTT. Its translation: CASSSPGDRDTEAFF.

The chain combines TRBV28 with TRBJ1-2; 7 bases agree with TRBD1. The CDR3 has 17 residues. The germline V gene encodes CDR1 MDHEN and CDR2 SYDVKM. Trimming cost V 5 bases and J 2 bases; bases outside gene matches: 14. CDR3 sequence: CASSTTSDRVVNYGYTF. Here the CDR3 DNA reads TGTGCCAGCAGTACGACGTCCGACAGGGTAGTCAACTATGGCTACACCTTC.

This clone was picked up a small number of times. The J gene is TRBJ2-2, the V gene TRBV7-6; D is ambiguous. Germline V gene lookup returns CDR1 SGHVS and CDR2 FNYEAQ. CDR3 length: 14 residues. Trimming took off 4 bases at V and 3 bases at J, with 9 bases between the two ends. The CDR3 sequence is CASSSQSDTGELFF. The CDR3 nucleotides are TGTGCCAGCAGCTCCCAAAGCGACACCGGGGAGCTGTTTTTT.

This chain uses TRBV11-3 with TRBJ2-1, with 7 bases matching TRBD1. The CDR3 is 14 residues long. The germline gives CDR1 SGHNT, CDR2 YENEEA. V lost 6 bases to trimming and J lost 7 bases; unmatched junction nucleotides: 9. The CDR3 nucleotides read TGTGCCAGCAGTCACTCCGGGACAGTAAATGAGCAGTTCTTC. It encodes CASSHSGTVNEQFF.

The genes are TRBV6-5 and TRBJ1-3; D is unresolved. Germline values: CDR1 MNHEY, CDR2 SVGAGI. V lost 4 bases to trimming and J lost 0 bases, with 10 bases between them. The CDR3 covers 15 residues. The chain's CDR3 is CASSFTENSGNTIYF. The CDR3 coding sequence is TGTGCCAGCAGTTTTACAGAGAACTCTGGAAACACCATATATTTT.

V usage is TRBV6-5 and J usage is TRBJ1-1; 8 positions agree with TRBD1. Germline CDR1 is MNHEY and CDR2 is SVGAGI. The CDR3 is 14 amino acids. Unmatched junction bases numbered 7, after V lost 4 bases and J lost 6 bases. The CDR3 here is CASSWGQATSEAFF. CDR3 bases: TGTGCCAGCAGTTGGGGACAGGCCACCTCTGAAGCTTTCTTT.